The present T cell receptor (beta chain) was sequenced within a study of early T cells in non-severe SARS-CoV-2 infection. Study-level information: Sequenced material consisted of bulk RNA (from unsorted whole blood), and chains were unpaired. General study results and limits: The VDJdb matching leaned toward anti-spike CD8 responses and overlooked private and CD4 specificities.

There are many counts of this clonotype. Its antigen remains unknown. The V gene's germline CDR1 is DFQATT and CDR2 SNEGSKA (reference sequence). V dropped 1 base and J dropped 2; count of bases not matched to a gene: 6. The CDR3 extends over 17 amino acids. Unique molecular identifiers tagged individual cDNA molecules. A single record per CDR3 protein comes from TCRdb applying MiXCR to the 5' RACE reads. The table shows about 69,000 distinct CDR3 sequences, with 12% occurring only once. Material for sequencing was whole blood. The chain links TRBV20-1 to TRBJ2-1; 12 bases align to TRBD2. This TCR was sampled from an adult who was a healthcare worker with PCR-confirmed SARS-CoV-2 infection or an uninfected control (not recorded which). The CDR3 loop is CSARGWTSGVTYNEQFF. DNA for the CDR3: TGCAGTGCTAGAGGATGGACTAGCGGGGTCACCTACAATGAGCAGTTCTTC.